Shown below are 13 T cell receptor beta chains from a single sample sequenced in a study of blood T cell repertoires in COVID-19. The protocol was immunoSEQ multiplex PCR, while the TCRdb copy is restricted to in-frame clones and leaves out a portion. The sample lists about 500,000 clones; about 89% were seen once. Material: peripheral blood. Every receptor here comes from a woman aged 45-59 years with COVID-19, enrolled during active disease.

The CDR3 DNA reads TGTGCCAGCACTCCTTTCCGGACAGCCACCTACGAGCAGTACTTC. Protein sequence: CASTPFRTATYEQYF. The gene calls are TRBV6-5 and TRBJ2-7; a possible D gene is TRBD1 (6 bases). Trimming pared 7 bases from V and 2 bases from J, leaving 18 bases between. Germline CDR1 and CDR2: MNHEY and SVGAGI. The CDR3 has 15 residues.

The CDR3 region is CSASTSGYSNQPQHF. CDR3 coding DNA: TGCAGTGCTAGTACGAGCGGGTATAGCAATCAGCCCCAGCATTTT. The chain joins TRBV20-1 to TRBJ1-5; D remains ambiguous. There are 15 residues in the CDR3. V dropped 3 bases and J dropped 0 bases, with 12 bases sitting between them. Germline CDR1 and CDR2: DFQATT and SNEGSKA (reference sequence).

As DNA, the CDR3 is TGTGCCAGTAGTATAGCCAGGAATCAGCCCCAGCATTTT. Protein product: CASSIARNQPQHF. The rearrangement joins TRBV19 to TRBJ1-5; D is unresolved. V lost 1 base to trimming and J lost 4 bases, with 5 bases between them. CDR3 length equals 13 residues. Per the germline V gene, CDR1 is LNHDA and CDR2 is SQIVND (reference sequence).

The chain is built from TRBV30 and TRBJ2-7; D possibly corresponds to TRBD2 (5 bases). V lost 3 bases, J lost 1 base, and 19 bases lay in between. Germline V gene data show CDR1 as GTSNPN and CDR2 as SVGIG (reference sequence). The CDR3 is 16 amino acids. The CDR3: CAWRASGTLLSYEQYF. The CDR3 bases are TGTGCCTGGAGAGCAAGCGGAACTTTACTTTCCTACGAGCAGTACTTC.

The chain joins TRBV7-3 to TRBJ1-1, with no clear D. Trimming shortened V by 3 bases and J by 3 bases, and 8 bases separated the two germline ends. The germline CDR1 and CDR2 sequences are SGHTA and FQGTGA. The CDR3 runs to 13 residues. The CDR3 nucleotides read TGTGCCAGCAGCTTTCGGGAAGACACTGAAGCTTTCTTT. This encodes CASSFREDTEAFF.

This chain uses TRBV6-5 with TRBJ1-3; unclear D gene. This CDR3 is built from 15 residues. The V end was cut by 6 bases, the J end by 0 bases, with 12 bases between. From germline, CDR1 is MNHEY and CDR2 SVGAGI. The CDR3 sequence: CASRRTPDSGNTIYF. The DNA of the CDR3 is TGTGCCAGCAGACGAACACCTGACTCTGGAAACACCATATATTTT.

In this sample, this clone turned up once. The chain is built from TRBV29-1 and TRBJ1-1; possible D gene TRBD1, 5 bases. V lost 0 bases to trimming and J lost 4 bases, with 9 bases between them. The CDR3 consists of 13 residues. Germline V lookup: CDR1 SQVTM, CDR2 ANQGSEA. Here the CDR3 reads CSVEDRRGTEAFF. Here the CDR3 DNA reads TGCAGCGTTGAAGATCGGAGGGGCACTGAAGCTTTCTTT.

This clone turned up a few times. The genes are TRBV5-6 and TRBJ2-1; D is ambiguous. Per germline, CDR1 SGHDT and CDR2 YYEEEE. V was shortened by 5 bases and J by 7 bases, with 13 bases between the two germline ends. The CDR3 runs 13 residues. The CDR3 coding sequence is TGTGCCAGCAGGATAGATATCACGAATGAGCAGTTCTTC. Amino acids: CASRIDITNEQFF.

V usage is TRBV4-2 and J usage is TRBJ2-7; 7 bases are a match to TRBD2. Per germline, CDR1 LGHNA and CDR2 YNFKEQ. After removal of 0 bases from V and 6 bases from J, the junction contained 2 bases not matched to a gene. CDR3 length: 13 amino acids. CDR3 region: CASSQDREGEQYF. DNA for the CDR3: TGTGCCAGCAGCCAAGACAGGGAGGGCGAGCAGTACTTC.

CDR3 residues: CASSPQGQWGAFF. The CDR3 DNA sequence: TGTGCCAGCAGCCCCCAGGGGCAGTGGGGGGCTTTCTTT. The chain carries TRBV6-5 and TRBJ1-1; D may be TRBD1 (6 bases). CDR3 length: 13 residues. Trimming took off 6 bases at V and 11 bases at J, with 19 bases between the two ends. CDR1 and CDR2 from the germline V gene are MNHEY and SVGAGI.

The chain recombines TRBV19 with TRBJ1-6, with no clear D. The V and J ends lost 0 bases and 10 bases respectively, with 7 bases between them. Germline V gene sequence: CDR1 LNHDA, CDR2 SQIVND (reference sequence). The CDR3 is made up of 13 amino acids. CDR3 DNA: TGTGCCAGTAGTATAGATCGGGGATCACCCCTCCACTTT. The encoded protein is CASSIDRGSPLHF.

There are a few counts of this clone. This chain uses TRBV5-6 with TRBJ1-1; D is uncertain. Germline CDR1 SGHDT, CDR2 YYEEEE. The germline V and J ends were trimmed by 1 base and 1 base, with 11 bases remaining between them. CDR3 length: 15 residues. This CDR3 is CASSLRGLENTEAFF. The CDR3 region has the DNA TGTGCCAGCAGCTTGAGAGGTCTCGAGAACACTGAAGCTTTCTTT.

The chain has TRBV7-2 and TRBJ2-7; no clear D. This CDR3 comprises 12 residues. Germline CDR1 reads SGHTA; CDR2 reads FQGNSA. Trimming left V 3 bases short and J 0 bases short, with 3 bases between. The chain's CDR3 is CASSFSSYEQYF. The CDR3 DNA is TGTGCCAGCAGCTTTAGCTCCTACGAGCAGTACTTC.